This T cell receptor (beta chain) emerged from a study of T cell responses to AZD1222 COVID-19 vaccine. V lost 0 bases to trimming and J lost 9 bases, with 15 bases between them. The CDR3 covers 14 residues. Per germline, CDR1 MGHRA and CDR2 YSYEKL. Libraries were prepared by immunoSEQ multiplex PCR; TCRdb keeps only in-frame clonotypes and omits some of them. The sample lists tens of thousands of clones, approximately 83% occurring once. This sequence originates from an adult who received the AZD1222 COVID-19 vaccine. This material consisted of peripheral blood, taken 28 days after the second AZD1222 dose. The chain is built from TRBV4-1 and TRBJ2-7; unclear D gene. This CDR3 reads CASSQDLARPGQYF. CDR3 bases: TGCGCCAGCAGCCAAGATCTGGCTCGGCCGGGGCAGTACTTC.